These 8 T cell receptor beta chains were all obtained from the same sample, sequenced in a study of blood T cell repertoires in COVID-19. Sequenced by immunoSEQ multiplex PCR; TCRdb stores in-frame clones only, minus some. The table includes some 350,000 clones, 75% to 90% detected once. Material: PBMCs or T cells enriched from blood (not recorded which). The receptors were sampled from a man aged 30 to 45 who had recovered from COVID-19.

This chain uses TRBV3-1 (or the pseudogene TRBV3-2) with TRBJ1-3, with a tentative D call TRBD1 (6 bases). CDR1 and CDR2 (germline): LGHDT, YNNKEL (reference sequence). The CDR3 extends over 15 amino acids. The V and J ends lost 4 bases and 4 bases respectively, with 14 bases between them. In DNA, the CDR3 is TGTGCCAGCAGCCCGCGAGGACAGTTCGGAAACACCATATATTTT. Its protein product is CASSPRGQFGNTIYF.

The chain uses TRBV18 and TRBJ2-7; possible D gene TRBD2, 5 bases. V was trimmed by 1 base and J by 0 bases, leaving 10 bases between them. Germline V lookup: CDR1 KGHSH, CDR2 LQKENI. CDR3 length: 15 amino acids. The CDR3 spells CASSPRERSSYEQYF. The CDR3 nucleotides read TGTGCCAGCTCACCACGGGAGAGAAGCTCCTACGAGCAGTACTTC.

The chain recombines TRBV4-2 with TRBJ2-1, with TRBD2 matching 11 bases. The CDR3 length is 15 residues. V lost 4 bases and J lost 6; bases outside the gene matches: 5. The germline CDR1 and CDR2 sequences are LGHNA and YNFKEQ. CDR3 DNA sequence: TGTGCCAGCAGCCCGGCTAGCGGGGGGACCAATGAGCAGTTCTTC. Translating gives CASSPASGGTNEQFF.

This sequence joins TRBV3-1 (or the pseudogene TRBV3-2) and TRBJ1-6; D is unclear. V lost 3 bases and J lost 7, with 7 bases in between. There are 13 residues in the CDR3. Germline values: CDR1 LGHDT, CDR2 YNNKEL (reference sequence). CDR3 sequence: CASSQGENSPLHF. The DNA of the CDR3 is TGTGCCAGCAGCCAGGGAGAAAATTCACCCCTCCACTTT.

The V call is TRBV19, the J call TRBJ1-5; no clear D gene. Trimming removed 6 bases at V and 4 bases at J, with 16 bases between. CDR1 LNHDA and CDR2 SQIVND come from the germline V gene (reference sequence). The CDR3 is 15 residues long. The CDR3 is CASRPTGYSNQPQHF. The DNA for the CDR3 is TGTGCCAGTAGGCCCACGGGGTATTCAAATCAGCCCCAGCATTTT.

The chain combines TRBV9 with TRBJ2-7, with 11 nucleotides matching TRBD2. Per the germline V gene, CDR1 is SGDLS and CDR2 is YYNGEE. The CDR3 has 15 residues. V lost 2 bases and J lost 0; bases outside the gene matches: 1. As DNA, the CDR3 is TGTGCCAGCAGCGTTAGCGGGGGGGGCTCCTACGAGCAGTACTTC. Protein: CASSVSGGGSYEQYF.

CDR3 protein: CASSPRRGWSDGYTF. The CDR3 region has the DNA TGTGCCAGCAGCCCCCGCAGGGGATGGAGTGATGGCTACACCTTC. The V and J genes are TRBV13 and TRBJ1-2; D may be TRBD1 (6 bases). Germline-derived CDR1 and CDR2 are PRHDT and FYEKMQ (reference sequence). This CDR3 contains 15 residues. V was pared by 5 bases and J by 6 bases, with 19 bases between.

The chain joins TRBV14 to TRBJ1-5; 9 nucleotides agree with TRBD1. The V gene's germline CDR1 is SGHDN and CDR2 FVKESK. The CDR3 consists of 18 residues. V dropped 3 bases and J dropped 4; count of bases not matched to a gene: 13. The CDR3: CASSQHPWGTGNNQPQHF. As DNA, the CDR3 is TGTGCCAGCAGCCAGCACCCCTGGGGGACAGGGAATAATCAGCCCCAGCATTTT.